This TCR beta chain was profiled in a study of Ad26.COV2.S vaccination and SARS-CoV-2 variants. This clone occurred a few times. What it binds is unknown. Repertoires were generated with immunoSEQ multiplex PCR, while TCRdb's copy carries only in-frame clones and drops some. This sample has some 190,000 clones; roughly 85% occur once, and the top ten carry over 4.5%. Study-level results: Total T cell responses may have been underestimated by the TCR breadth and depth analyses. Vaccinees and placebo recipients showed similar non-spike TCR breadth. Vaccine recipients posted higher spike-specific TCR breadth than their placebo counterparts. CD8+ and CD4+ T cells specific for spike reportedly responded with substantial breadth after vaccination.

This CDR3 comprises 13 residues. V lost 3 bases and J 2 bases, leaving 7 bases between the germline ends. In germline, CDR1 is LNHNV, CDR2 YYDKDF (reference sequence). The rearrangement joins TRBV15 to TRBJ1-2; D unclear. The clonotype comes from a human donor who had recovered from COVID-19. Sequenced here: peripheral blood, sampled after recovery from COVID-19. The CDR3 nucleotides are TGTGCCACCAGCAGCCCTGACAACTATGGCTACACCTTC. It encodes CATSSPDNYGYTF.